This TCR beta chain appears in the sequencing data of a study of blood T cell repertoires in COVID-19. Study-level information: Donors in the United States, Italy and Spain gave samples during acute or convalescent COVID-19. From T cells, B-cell-depleted T cells, or PBMCs came the material, which was cDNA or gDNA.

Authors' data handling: The assay estimated nucleated cells by amplifying reference gene primers. TCRdb's copy holds only in-frame clones and misses some; the assay was immunoSEQ multiplex PCR. V, J and clone size were drawn from that table, and D and trimming were deduced from the DNA. The sample includes 200,000 to 300,000 clones, roughly 86% of them seen just once. This clone was detected only once. The V end lost 3 bases, the J end lost 5 bases, and 5 bases lay between the germline ends. Germline CDR1 KGHSH, CDR2 LQKENI. The CDR3 covers 12 residues. The origin of this receptor is a woman aged 45-65 years with acute or convalescent COVID-19. The sequencing input was peripheral blood. The J gene is TRBJ1-3, the V gene TRBV18; no definite D call. The CDR3 protein is CASSPGRNTIYF. The CDR3, as DNA: TGTGCCAGCTCACCCGGTCGAAACACCATATATTTT.